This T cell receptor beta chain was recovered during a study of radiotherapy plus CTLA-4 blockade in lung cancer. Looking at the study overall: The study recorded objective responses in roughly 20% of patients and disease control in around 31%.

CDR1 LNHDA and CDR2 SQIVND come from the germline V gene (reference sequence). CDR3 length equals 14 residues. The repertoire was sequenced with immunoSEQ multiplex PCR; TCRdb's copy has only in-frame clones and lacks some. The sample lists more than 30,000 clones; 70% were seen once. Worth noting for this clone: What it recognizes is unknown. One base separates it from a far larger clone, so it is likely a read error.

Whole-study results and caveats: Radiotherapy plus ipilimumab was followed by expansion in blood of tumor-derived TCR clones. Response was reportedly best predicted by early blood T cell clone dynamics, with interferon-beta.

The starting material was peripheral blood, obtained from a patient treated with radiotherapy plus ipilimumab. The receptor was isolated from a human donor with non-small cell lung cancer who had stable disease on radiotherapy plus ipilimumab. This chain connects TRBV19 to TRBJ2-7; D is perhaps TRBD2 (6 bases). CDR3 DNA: TGTGCCAGTAGTATTGCGTCAGGGACTGTCGAGCAGAACTTC. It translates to CASSIASGTVEQNF.